This passage covers 15 T cell receptor beta chains from one sample sequenced in a study of cytomegalovirus exposure and HLA in healthy donors. PCR used 60 Vbeta primers and 13 Jbeta primers. Repertoires were generated with immunoSEQ multiplex PCR, while TCRdb's copy carries only in-frame clones and drops some. The sample includes some 150,000 clones, just under 80% of them seen just once. The sequenced sample consisted of PBMCs. These receptors came from a man aged 25 to 40 in good health and CMV-seronegative.

The CDR3 region is CASSTALGQNTEAFF. CDR3 in DNA: TGCGCCAGCAGCACAGCCTTGGGACAGAACACTGAAGCTTTCTTT. The V and J genes are TRBV5-1 and TRBJ1-1; D perhaps matches TRBD1 (6 bases). The germline V and J ends were trimmed by 4 bases and 1 base, with 14 bases remaining between them. Germline V gives CDR1 SGHRS, CDR2 YFSETQ. The CDR3 runs to 15 residues.

The genes are TRBV5-1 and TRBJ1-5, with TRBD1 identical over 10 bases. CDR1 and CDR2 from the germline V gene are SGHRS and YFSETQ. Germline trimming cut 4 bases from V and 7 bases from J; bases unmatched to any gene: 8. CDR3 length: 15 amino acids. The CDR3 nucleotides read TGCGCCAGCAGCCGGGGGACAGGGGTAGGACAGCCCCAGCATTTT. As protein: CASSRGTGVGQPQHF. The whole variable domain, remainder taken from reference TRBV5-1 and TRBJ1-5, is KAGVTQTPRYLIKTRGQQVTLSCSPISGHRSVSWYQQTPGQGLQFLFEYFSETQRNKGNFPGRFSGRQFSNSRSEMNVSTLELGDSALYLCASSRGTGVGQPQHFGDGTRLSIL.

This rearrangement joins TRBV2 to TRBJ1-6; D not resolved. This CDR3 spans 12 amino acids. The V end was cut by 6 bases, the J end by 9 bases, with 9 bases between. Germline V lookup: CDR1 SNHLY, CDR2 FYNNEI. The CDR3 coding sequence is TGTGCCAGCAGGGTTCTAAGTTCACCCCTCCACTTT. Its protein is CASRVLSSPLHF.

This rearrangement joins TRBV19 to TRBJ2-2, with TRBD1 matching over 8 bases. The V and J ends lost 4 bases and 5 bases, in that order; junction bases with no gene match: 9. Germline CDR1 is LNHDA and CDR2 is SQIVND (reference sequence). The CDR3 covers 16 residues. As DNA, the CDR3 is TGTGCCAGTAGTACCTCAAGGACAGGGAGAACCGGGGAGCTGTTTTTT. It codes for CASSTSRTGRTGELFF.

The V call is TRBV6-5, the J call TRBJ2-7, with D perhaps matching TRBD2 (5 bases). This CDR3 spans 13 amino acids. V was cut by 8 bases and J by 3 bases, with 14 bases left in between. Germline CDR1 reads MNHEY; CDR2 reads SVGAGI. The chain's CDR3 is CASGARSGYEQYF. CDR3 nucleotide sequence: TGTGCCAGCGGTGCGCGGAGCGGCTACGAGCAGTACTTC.

This clone was seen more than once but under ten times. This chain joins TRBV15 and TRBJ2-2, with D maybe TRBD2 (8 bases). Germline V gene lookup returns CDR1 LNHNV and CDR2 YYDKDF (reference sequence). V was pared by 7 bases and J by 3 bases, with 15 bases between. The CDR3 extends over 15 amino acids. CDR3 amino acids: CATTPGGGHTGELFF. In DNA, the CDR3 is TGTGCCACCACCCCGGGAGGGGGCCACACCGGGGAGCTGTTTTTT.

The V gene is TRBV5-1, the J gene TRBJ2-5; 9 bases are shared with TRBD2. V gave up 0 bases and J gave up 5 bases; unmatched junction bases: 5. CDR3 length: 15 amino acids. Germline CDR1 and CDR2: SGHRS and YFSETQ. The CDR3 DNA sequence: TGCGCCAGCAGCTTGGCAGCGGGAGGACGGGAGACCCAGTACTTC. Encoded protein: CASSLAAGGRETQYF. Together with reference TRBV5-1 and TRBJ2-5, the CDR3 gives the full variable domain: KAGVTQTPRYLIKTRGQQVTLSCSPISGHRSVSWYQQTPGQGLQFLFEYFSETQRNKGNFPGRFSGRQFSNSRSEMNVSTLELGDSALYLCASSLAAGGRETQYFGPGTRLLVL.

The sample holds one count of this clone. This chain uses TRBV11-1 with TRBJ2-1; TRBD2 aligns across 10 bases. V lost 1 base and J lost 3; bases outside the gene matches: 3. This CDR3 contains 16 residues. Germline CDR1 and CDR2: SGHAT and FQDESV (reference sequence). The CDR3 loop reads CASSLGAGGFYNEQFF. In DNA, the CDR3 is TGTGCCAGCAGCTTAGGAGCGGGAGGGTTCTACAATGAGCAGTTCTTC.

The chain joins TRBV7-9 to TRBJ1-1; no firm D call. V was shortened by 4 bases and J by 2 bases, with 11 bases between the two germline ends. The germline V gene encodes CDR1 SEHNR and CDR2 FQNEAQ (reference sequence). The CDR3 totals 14 residues. The CDR3 loop is CASSSSGVNTEAFF. The CDR3 DNA sequence: TGTGCCAGCAGCTCCTCGGGAGTAAACACTGAAGCTTTCTTT.

J is TRBJ2-7 and V is TRBV28, with 7 bases lining up with TRBD1. V dropped 4 bases and J dropped 6; count of bases not matched to a gene: 6. Germline V gives CDR1 MDHEN, CDR2 SYDVKM. The CDR3 length is 13 residues. The CDR3 sequence is CASSSYRGIEQYF. The CDR3 region has the DNA TGTGCCAGCAGTTCCTACAGGGGAATCGAGCAGTACTTC.

This chain uses TRBV7-3 with TRBJ2-6; 11 bases are shared with TRBD1. The germline gives CDR1 SGHTA, CDR2 FQGTGA. With 5 bases clipped from V and 0 bases from J, the junction kept 6 bases outside the gene matches. This CDR3 contains 18 residues. CDR3: CASSRGQGATSGANVLTF. DNA for the CDR3: TGTGCCAGCAGCCGCGGACAGGGGGCAACCTCTGGGGCCAACGTCCTGACTTTC.

The rearrangement uses TRBV6-5 and TRBJ1-1; 7 bases fit TRBD1. Germline CDR1 and CDR2: MNHEY and SVGAGI. J was trimmed by 3 bases and V by 1 base; bases with no gene match: 5. This CDR3 has 15 amino acids. CDR3 in DNA: TGTGCCAGCAGTTACTTCGGGCAGGGGGACACTGAAGCTTTCTTT. Residues: CASSYFGQGDTEAFF.

V gene TRBV19 combines with J gene TRBJ1-2; D is undetermined. CDR3 length equals 15 residues. Trimming took 5 bases from V and 3 from J, leaving 16 bases between them. Germline V CDR1 and CDR2: LNHDA, SQIVND (reference sequence). CDR3 in amino acids: CASSPAPNDYYGYTF. The DNA for the CDR3 is TGTGCCAGTAGTCCCGCCCCAAATGACTACTATGGCTACACCTTC.

The chain recombines TRBV5-8 with TRBJ2-7; D possibly corresponds to TRBD1 (6 bases). The CDR3 is made up of 11 amino acids. V shed 3 bases and J shed 11 bases, with 12 bases lying between them. The germline CDR1 and CDR2 sequences are SGHTS and YDEGEE. CDR3 coding DNA: TGTGCCAGCAGCTCGACAGGCCCAAAGTACTTC. It encodes CASSSTGPKYF.

The J gene is TRBJ1-1, the V gene TRBV4-1; D ambiguous. Germline V gene data show CDR1 as MGHRA and CDR2 as YSYEKL. The CDR3 loop spans 14 amino acids. Trimming stripped 1 base from V and 4 bases from J, with 10 bases between. The CDR3: CASSQGQAATEAFF. CDR3 DNA sequence: TGCGCCAGCAGCCAAGGCCAAGCGGCCACTGAAGCTTTCTTT.